These 3 T cell receptor beta chains were sequenced from one sample in a study. TCRdb re-called the RT-PCR reads with MiXCR, one entry per CDR3 protein. The table records about 680,000 distinct CDR3 sequences, more than 13% of them present only once. Sequencing was performed on memory CD4+ T cells from blood. The receptors shown here come from a female donor in good health, serving as a healthy control.

This clonotype was picked up a small number of times. The rearrangement links TRBV11-2 to TRBJ2-7; TRBD2 might be the D (6 bases). Germline V gene lookup returns CDR1 SGHAT and CDR2 FQNNGV. Trimming removed 4 bases at V and 3 bases at J, with 16 bases between. This CDR3 is built from 15 residues. CDR3 in amino acids: CASSSQSVGGYEQYF. The CDR3 nucleotides are TGTGCCAGCAGCTCGCAATCGGTGGGGGGCTACGAGCAGTACTTC.

The chain is built from TRBV29-1 and TRBJ1-2, with 8 bases matching TRBD1. Germline loops: CDR1 SQVTM, CDR2 ANQGSEA. V lost 7 bases, J lost 5 bases, and 6 bases stayed unmatched. The CDR3 sequence is 12 residues long. For the CDR3, the DNA is TGCAGCGAGTGGCGGGACAGGTATGGCTACACCTTC. Its protein is CSEWRDRYGYTF.

This clonotype was counted a few times. This chain joins TRBV5-1 and TRBJ2-7, with 10 bases lining up with TRBD1. Germline V gives CDR1 SGHRS, CDR2 YFSETQ. The CDR3 runs 14 residues. Unmatched junction bases numbered 4, after V lost 2 bases and J lost 5 bases. The CDR3 bases are TGCGCCAGCAGCTTAACCGGGACAGGGGACGAGCAGTACTTC. Its protein is CASSLTGTGDEQYF.